This T cell receptor beta chain came from a study of cytomegalovirus exposure and HLA in healthy donors. Looking at the study overall: From donors who were HLA-typed, an early data release held 65 million to 85 million unique TCRs.

The PCR made use of 60 Vbeta and 13 Jbeta primers. This table comes from immunoSEQ multiplex PCR, and its TCRdb copy is limited to in-frame clones, with some not included. The sample gives about 210,000 clones, roughly 73% of which show up once; under 0.6% is in the top ten. Trimming cost V 2 bases and J 13 bases; bases outside gene matches: 12. The CDR3 has 14 amino acids. Germline lookup yields CDR1 SGHTA and CDR2 FQGTGA. The sequencing input was PBMCs. The receptor was isolated from a boy younger than 18 in good health and CMV-seronegative. This rearrangement joins TRBV7-3 to TRBJ2-5; 8 bases are a match to TRBD2. The chain's CDR3 is CASSLQSSGHFWYF. In DNA, the CDR3 is TGTGCCAGCAGCTTACAGTCTAGCGGGCACTTCTGGTACTTC.